Here is one T cell receptor (beta chain) with its context. Its antigen has not been determined. No quality values exist for individual bases; no much larger clone is one base distant. This sample stems from a study of memory CD4+ T cells and cytomegalovirus serostatus (dated by TCRdb to 2018 to 2020). With regard to the full study: The cohort comprised 35 or so healthy Belgian adults, 9 CMV seropositive and some 25 CMV seronegative. CD4+ memory TCRbeta repertoires of a Belgian cohort with known cytomegalovirus serostatus were sequenced in order to replicate a published TCR-based CMV serostatus classifier. The investigation overall reported the following: Only CD4+CD45RO+ memory cells were sequenced, unlike the original study, which covered naive and memory CD4+ and CD8+ populations. For CMV serostatus prediction, a median bootstrapped AUC of about 0.96 was reached with the original framework, and a median bootstrapped AUC of approximately 0.9 was reached with a US-trained random forest. The results were read as suggesting that the CMV-associated TCR signature is, for the most part, present in the CD4+ memory repertoire. On the Belgian cohort, the classifier built on the original framework reached a median bootstrapped AUC of about 0.95, with a 95% CI of 0.76-1.00. Among the 160 or so previously reported CMV-associated TCRbeta sequences, some 67 showed up in the CD4+ memory repertoires, with each one found in between one and five individuals.

Genomic DNA was extracted from sorted cells with the Quick-DNA Microprep Kit. Amplification of TCRbeta DNA was done with the immunoSEQ hsTCRbeta kit, following the protocol from the manufacturer. An Illumina MiSeq instrument was used to sequence the TCRbeta libraries. The published analysis was carried out like this. Once out-of-frame sequences had been removed, a few million distinct TCRbeta sequences were left, which works out to an average of around 70,000 per individual. Two values were used to score each individual: the count of 150 to 200 previously reported CMV-associated TCRbeta sequences and the total count of productive distinct TCRbeta sequences. A beta-binomial model was reimplemented in Python, and random forests from scikit-learn, run with default parameters, were trained on data from the US cohort. Classifier performance on the Belgian cohort was summarized as median AUC with percentile confidence intervals over 10,000 bootstrap iterations. Here the immuneACCESS table is served through TCRdb, limited to in-frame sequences with V and J called. Missing clones are a known gap in these copies; in checked studies unresolved V genes cover under half, and the rest lacks a known reason. The DNA gave D and trimming, while V, J and clone size come from that table. This sample lists tens of thousands of clones; less than 80% were detected once. The ten largest clones take up 1% of the sample.

As encoded in the germline V gene, CDR1 is MNHEY while CDR2 is SVGAGI. The germline ends are 19 bases apart after V is trimmed by 6 bases and J by 7 bases. The CDR3 spans 15 residues, from the cysteine through the phenylalanine. Only CDR3 DNA is held: 45 bases, read in frame from base 1. A FACSAria II was used to sort memory CD4+ T cells, defined as single viable CD3+CD4+CD8-CD45RO+ cells. CMV serostatus was determined using a Roche Elecsys assay that detects serum IgG against CMV pp150, pp28, p38 and p52. After thawing, total CD4+ T cells were enriched by positive selection with CD4 magnetic microbeads. Samples originated from another study that specifically interrogated the CD4+ T cell memory repertoire. Peripheral blood mononuclear cells were isolated and cryopreserved following standard operating procedures; serum was stored at -80 °C. The staining relied on CD3-PerCP (BW264/56), CD4-APC (RPA-T4), CD45RO-PE (UCHT1) and CD8-Pacific Orange (3B5) antibodies, and Sytox blue was used to exclude non-viable cells.

This TCR derives from an adult in good health and CMV-seronegative. This chain is built from TRBV6-5 and TRBJ1-5; TRBD1 is possibly the D segment (5 matching bases). Sequencing was carried out using memory CD4+ T cells from blood. The bases read TGTGCCAGCAGACTCTCCATGGGGCCACTCCAGCCCCAGCATTTT. Its coded protein is CASRLSMGPLQPQHF.